This entry concerns a single T cell receptor beta chain. This record comes from a study of blood T cell repertoires in COVID-19. Study context: The cDNA or gDNA used as material had been derived from T cells, B-cell-depleted T cells, or PBMCs.

Trimming took off 0 bases at V and 0 bases at J, with 12 bases between the two ends. The CDR3 consists of 16 residues. Germline V gives CDR1 GTSNPN, CDR2 SVGIG (reference sequence). Here immunoSEQ multiplex PCR was the method, and the copy in TCRdb shows in-frame clones only, minus some. The table has around 250,000 clones, around 84% seen once. V usage is TRBV30 and J usage is TRBJ1-5, with D unclear. The sequence derives from a man aged 40-50 years who had been exposed to COVID-19. The sequenced material came from PBMCs or T cells enriched from blood (not recorded which). The CDR3 reads CAWSVRGSTSNQPQHF. The DNA of the CDR3 is TGTGCCTGGAGTGTCCGCGGGTCCACTAGCAATCAGCCCCAGCATTTT.